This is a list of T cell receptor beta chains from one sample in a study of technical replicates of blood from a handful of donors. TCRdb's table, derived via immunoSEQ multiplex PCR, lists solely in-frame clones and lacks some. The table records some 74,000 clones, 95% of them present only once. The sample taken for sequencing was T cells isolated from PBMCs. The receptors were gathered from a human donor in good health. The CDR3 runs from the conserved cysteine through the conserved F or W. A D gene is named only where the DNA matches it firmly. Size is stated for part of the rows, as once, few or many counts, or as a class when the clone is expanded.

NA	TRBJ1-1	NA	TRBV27	CASSTYNTEAFF	TGTGCCAGCAGTACTTATAACACTGAAGCTTTCTTT
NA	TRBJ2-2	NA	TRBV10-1	CASARGAGELFF	TGCGCCAGCGCCCGCGGGGCCGGGGAGCTGTTTTTT
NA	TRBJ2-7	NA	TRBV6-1	CASSEDTGRADQYF	TGTGCCAGCAGTGAAGATACAGGGAGAGCCGATCAGTACTTC
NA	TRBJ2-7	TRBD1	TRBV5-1	CASSWGQTYEQYF	TGCGCCAGCAGCTGGGGACAGACCTACGAGCAGTACTTC
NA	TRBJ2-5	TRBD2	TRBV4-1	CASSPPGRGETQYF	TGCGCCAGCAGCCCCCCGGGGAGGGGAGAGACCCAGTACTTC
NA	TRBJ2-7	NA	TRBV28	CASHSVRLGSYEQYF	TGTGCCAGCCATTCCGTGCGGCTGGGCTCCTACGAGCAGTACTTC
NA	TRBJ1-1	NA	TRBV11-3	CASSLVFRAQGSAEAFF	TGTGCCAGCAGCTTAGTATTTAGGGCACAGGGAAGTGCTGAAGCTTTCTTT
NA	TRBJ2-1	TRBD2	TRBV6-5	CASRRQTSVNEQFF	TGTGCCAGCAGACGCCAGACTAGCGTCAATGAGCAGTTCTTC
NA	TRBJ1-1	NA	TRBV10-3	CAISESKGGNAEAFF	TGTGCCATCAGTGAGTCGAAGGGAGGAAACGCTGAAGCTTTCTTT
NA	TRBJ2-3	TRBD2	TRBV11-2	CASSEFLETSGDTDTQYF	TGTGCCAGCAGCGAGTTTTTGGAGACTAGCGGGGACACAGATACGCAGTATTTT
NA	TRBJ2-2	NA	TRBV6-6	CASSQGSRELFF	TGTGCCAGCAGTCAGGGGTCACGGGAGCTGTTTTTT
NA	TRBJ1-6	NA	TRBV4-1	CASSQDRLGRGESSPLHF	TGCGCCAGCAGCCAAGATCGACTAGGGAGGGGGGAGAGTTCACCCCTCCACTTT
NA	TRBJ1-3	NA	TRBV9	CASSVQASGNTIYF	TGTGCCAGCAGCGTACAGGCCTCTGGAAACACCATATATTTT
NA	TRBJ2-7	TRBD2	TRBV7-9	CASSLRGVQILSSGREHF	TGTGCCAGCAGCCTAAGAGGAGTACAGATACTTTCTAGCGGACGGGAACACTTC
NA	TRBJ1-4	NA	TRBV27	CASSPLDSTNEKLFF	TGTGCCAGCAGTCCCTTGGACAGCACTAATGAAAAACTGTTTTTT
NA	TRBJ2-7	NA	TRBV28	CASSFSQGGYEQYF	TGTGCCAGCAGTTTTTCCCAGGGGGGCTACGAGCAGTACTTC
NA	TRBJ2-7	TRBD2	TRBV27	CASARDFWGGPEQYF	TGTGCCAGCGCCAGGGACTTCTGGGGGGGTCCAGAGCAGTACTTC
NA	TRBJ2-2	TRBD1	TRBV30	CAWEQGAGELFF	TGTGCCTGGGAACAGGGGGCCGGGGAGCTGTTTTTT
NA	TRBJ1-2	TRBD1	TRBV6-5	CASSYSLTGEEVGYTF	TGTGCCAGCAGTTACTCTCTCACAGGGGAAGAGGTTGGCTACACCTTC
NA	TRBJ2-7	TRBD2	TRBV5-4	CASSLGSGGSYF	TGTGCCAGCAGCTTGGGATCTGGCGGGAGTTACTTC
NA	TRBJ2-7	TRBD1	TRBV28	CASSFRGRFEQYF	TGTGCCAGCAGTTTCAGGGGGCGTTTCGAGCAGTACTTC
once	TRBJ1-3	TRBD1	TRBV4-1	CASRGITDRVGNTIYF	TGCGCCAGCAGGGGAATTACCGACAGGGTAGGAAACACCATATATTTT
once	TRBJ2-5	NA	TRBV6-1	CASTEQGDLGTQYF	TGTGCCAGCACCGAACAGGGCGACTTAGGGACCCAGTACTTC
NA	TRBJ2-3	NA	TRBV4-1	CASSQVRGRQYF	TGCGCCAGCAGCCAAGTCCGTGGCAGGCAGTATTTT
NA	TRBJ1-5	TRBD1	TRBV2	CASSGVMTGVNQPQHF	TGTGCCAGCAGTGGGGTGATGACAGGGGTAAATCAGCCCCAGCATTTT